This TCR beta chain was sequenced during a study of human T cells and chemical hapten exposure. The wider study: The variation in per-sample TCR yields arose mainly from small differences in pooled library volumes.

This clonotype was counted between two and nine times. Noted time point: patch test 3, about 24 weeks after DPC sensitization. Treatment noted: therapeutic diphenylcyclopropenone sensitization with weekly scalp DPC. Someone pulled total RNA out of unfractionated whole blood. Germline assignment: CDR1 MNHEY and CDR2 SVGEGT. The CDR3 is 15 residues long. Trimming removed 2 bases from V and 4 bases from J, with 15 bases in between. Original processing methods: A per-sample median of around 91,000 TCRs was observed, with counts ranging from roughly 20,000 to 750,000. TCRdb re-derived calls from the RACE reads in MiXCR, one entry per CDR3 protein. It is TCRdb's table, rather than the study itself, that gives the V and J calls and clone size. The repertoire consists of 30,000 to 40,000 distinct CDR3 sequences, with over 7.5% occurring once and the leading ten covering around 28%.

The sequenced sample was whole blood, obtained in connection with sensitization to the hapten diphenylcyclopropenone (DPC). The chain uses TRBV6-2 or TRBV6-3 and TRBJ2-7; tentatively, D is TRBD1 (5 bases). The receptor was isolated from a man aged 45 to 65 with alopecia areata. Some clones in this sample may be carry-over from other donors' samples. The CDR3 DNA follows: TGTGCCAGCAGTTACCCCTCAGGGTCCCTTTACGAGCAGTACTTC. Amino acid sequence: CASSYPSGSLYEQYF.